This T cell receptor beta chain was captured by sequencing in a study of cytomegalovirus exposure and HLA in healthy donors. V shed 0 bases and J 6 bases; nucleotides not matched to a gene: 4. Germline values: CDR1 SGHRS, CDR2 YFSETQ. This CDR3 is built from 16 residues. Donors were ostensibly healthy at sampling, although undocumented immune exposures were probable. Study observations and caveats: An analysis that was carried out later associated about 17,000 TCR beta sequences with HLA alleles at 0.05 false discovery rate. Later analysis showed most CMV-associated TCR beta chains appearing HLA-restricted. In vitro data verified a few CMV-associated chains as specific for CMV antigens.

PCR employed 60 Vbeta and 13 Jbeta primers. Here immunoSEQ multiplex PCR was the method, and the copy in TCRdb shows in-frame clones only, minus some. The profile shows under 200,000 clones, less than 90% of them singletons. Note on this clone: Its antigen is undetermined.

The rearrangement links TRBV5-1 to TRBJ2-1, with 12 positions matching TRBD2. Sequenced material: PBMCs. The clonotype comes from a woman aged 18 to 35 in good health and CMV-seronegative. The CDR3 here is CASSLGASGGANEQFF. The CDR3 DNA reads as TGCGCCAGCAGCTTGGGGGCTAGCGGGGGGGCCAATGAGCAGTTCTTC.